Listed here is a single T cell receptor beta chain. Each CDR3 protein is one row after TCRdb ran MiXCR on the 5' RACE reads. This table holds 450,000 to 600,000 distinct CDR3 sequences, roughly 12% found once. This entry comes from a study of T cells after yellow fever vaccination. The ends lost 2 bases at V and 6 bases at J; junction bases unmatched: 3. Germline CDR1 and CDR2: SGHVS and FQNEAQ. The CDR3 has 14 amino acids. The receptor's source is a man aged 30-40 years who received the YFV17D yellow fever vaccine. V and J are TRBV7-8 and TRBJ2-3, with 9 bases identical to TRBD2. This material consisted of PBMCs, taken on the day of the yellow fever booster vaccination. In nucleotides, the CDR3 is TGTGCCAGCAGCTTACTAGCGGGATGGGATACGCAGTATTTT. It yields the protein CASSLLAGWDTQYF.